The 15 T cell receptor beta chains reported below all come from one sample, sequenced in a study of blood T cell repertoires in COVID-19. Method: immunoSEQ multiplex PCR; TCRdb's copy keeps in-frame clones and lacks some. This table holds 200,000 to 250,000 clones, roughly 89% found once. Sequencing was carried out using PBMCs or T cells enriched from blood (not recorded which). These receptors originate from a man aged 18 to 35 with acute COVID-19.

The gene calls are TRBV6-5 and TRBJ2-3; possible D gene TRBD1, 5 bases. Germline V gene data show CDR1 as MNHEY and CDR2 as SVGAGI. The ends were cut back, 6 bases at V and 6 bases at J, with 13 bases in the middle. The CDR3 is 13 residues long. The CDR3 sequence: CASRGLGLDTQYF. CDR3 bases: TGTGCCAGCAGGGGATTGGGGCTGGATACGCAGTATTTT.

The chain employs TRBV4-2 and TRBJ2-1; possibly TRBD1 for D (6 bases). CDR3 size: 18 residues. In germline, CDR1 is LGHNA, CDR2 YNFKEQ. Trimming pared 4 bases from V and 5 bases from J, leaving 24 bases between. CDR3: CASSPAFRGAALDNEQFF. CDR3 DNA: TGTGCCAGCAGCCCCGCCTTCAGGGGTGCCGCCCTTGACAATGAGCAGTTCTTC.

V usage is TRBV27 and J usage is TRBJ2-1, with D possibly matching TRBD2 (5 bases). CDR3 size: 18 residues. Germline-derived CDR1 and CDR2 are MNHEY and SMNVEV (reference sequence). V was pared by 0 bases and J by 6 bases, with 21 bases between. The CDR3: CASSLSSAPSLYPNEQFF. Here the CDR3 DNA reads TGTGCCAGCAGTTTATCCTCGGCCCCTAGCTTATACCCCAATGAGCAGTTCTTC.

The CDR3 loop is CASHQGINILDAEAFF. The CDR3 coding sequence is TGTGCCAGTCATCAGGGGATCAATATTCTCGACGCTGAAGCTTTCTTT. This chain joins TRBV19 and TRBJ1-1, with a possible D match to TRBD1 (6 bases). The ends were cut back, 8 bases at V and 6 bases at J, with 25 bases in the middle. Germline assignment: CDR1 LNHDA and CDR2 SQIVND (reference sequence). This CDR3 has 16 amino acids.

The chain uses TRBV24-1 and TRBJ1-2, with a tentative D call TRBD1 (6 bases). Trimming took off 12 bases at V and 2 bases at J, with 18 bases between the two ends. Germline V gene lookup returns CDR1 KGHDR and CDR2 SFDVKD. This CDR3 region has 14 residues. CDR3 DNA sequence: TGTGCCTCCTCATCGGCAGGGGCGAACTATGGCTACACCTTC. Amino acids: CASSSAGANYGYTF.

This sequence joins TRBV7-9 and TRBJ2-1; 9 bases line up with TRBD1. The CDR3 is 13 amino acids. V dropped 4 bases and J dropped 7; count of bases not matched to a gene: 2. Germline CDR1 reads SEHNR; CDR2 reads FQNEAQ (reference sequence). The CDR3 region has the DNA TGTGCCAGCAGCTGGGGGACAGGGAATGAGCAGTTCTTC. Its translation is CASSWGTGNEQFF.

This chain links TRBV10-3 with TRBJ2-7; 8 bases fit TRBD2. Germline CDR1 is ENHRY and CDR2 is SYGVKD. The CDR3 consists of 15 residues. V lost 3 bases, J lost 4 bases, and 8 bases stayed unmatched. This CDR3 reads CAISDSGTRTYEQYF. CDR3 DNA: TGTGCCATCAGTGACTCGGGGACTAGAACTTACGAGCAGTACTTC.

This clone was observed a handful of times. CDR3 sequence reads: CASSEASGSAETQYF. CDR3 sequence (DNA): TGTGCCAGCAGTGAAGCAAGCGGGAGTGCGGAGACCCAGTACTTC. The chain has TRBV6-1 and TRBJ2-5; 8 nucleotides agree with TRBD2. CDR1 and CDR2 from the germline V gene are MNHNS and SASEGT. Losses at the gene ends were 0 bases for V and 5 bases for J; bases not matched to a gene: 5. The CDR3 consists of 15 residues.

This clone was recorded at least ten times. The rearrangement joins TRBV5-1 to TRBJ2-2, with 10 nucleotides matching TRBD1. The CDR3 runs 15 residues. Germline loops: CDR1 SGHRS, CDR2 YFSETQ. The J segment lost 6 bases and the V segment lost 4 bases, leaving 6 bases of the junction unmatched. The CDR3 here is CASSNGQGVAGELFF. The CDR3 bases are TGCGCCAGCAGCAACGGACAGGGGGTAGCCGGGGAGCTGTTTTTT.

The rearrangement joins TRBV2 to TRBJ2-7; TRBD1 is a possible D gene (6 bases). Trimming shortened V by 6 bases and J by 0 bases, and 12 bases separated the two germline ends. CDR1 and CDR2 from the germline V gene are SNHLY and FYNNEI. The CDR3 loop spans 14 amino acids. The CDR3 DNA is TGTGCCAGCAGGGACAGTGAGGGCTCCTACGAGCAGTACTTC. Translation gives CASRDSEGSYEQYF.

The rearrangement joins TRBV18 to TRBJ2-7; D not certain. This CDR3 has 13 residues. CDR1 and CDR2 from the germline V gene are KGHSH and LQKENI. Deletions cut 0 bases from V and 4 bases from J, with 7 bases between. The CDR3 loop reads CASSPPYIYEQYF. The CDR3 coding sequence is TGTGCCAGCTCACCACCTTATATTTACGAGCAGTACTTC.

V usage is TRBV7-3 and J usage is TRBJ2-2; TRBD2 matches 7 bases. V lost 4 bases to trimming and J lost 4 bases; unmatched junction nucleotides: 12. The CDR3 runs to 17 residues. The germline V gene has CDR1 SGHTA and CDR2 FQGTGA. Here the CDR3 reads CASSSPPGGSATGELFF. CDR3 in DNA: TGTGCCAGCAGCTCTCCTCCAGGCGGGAGTGCCACCGGGGAGCTGTTTTTT.

DNA for the CDR3: TGTGCAAGTCGCGCAGGGACAGGGTCCAAGCCTTACTACATCTCTGGAAACACCATATATTTT. It specifies CASRAGTGSKPYYISGNTIYF. The rearrangement links TRBV12-2 to TRBJ1-3; the table's D gene call, TRBD1, was not cross checked with the DNA. TRBV12-2 is tagged as a pseudogene. This CDR3 is built from 21 residues.

The chain recombines TRBV30 with TRBJ2-1; 10 bases map to TRBD2. The CDR3 extends over 19 amino acids. The J segment lost 1 base and the V segment lost 2 bases, leaving 14 bases of the junction unmatched. The germline V gene has CDR1 GTSNPN and CDR2 SVGIG (reference sequence). CDR3 bases: TGTGCCTGGAGTCCCAGTTGGTTAGCGGGAGGTATGTCCTACAATGAGCAGTTCTTC. It is translated as CAWSPSWLAGGMSYNEQFF.

This rearrangement joins TRBV28 to TRBJ1-4, with 7 positions matching TRBD1. Germline CDR1 reads MDHEN; CDR2 reads SYDVKM. V gave up 6 bases and J gave up 8 bases; unmatched junction bases: 9. The CDR3 contains 14 residues. The CDR3 loop reads CASSSGTVGEKLFF. The CDR3 nucleotides read TGTGCCAGCAGCTCCGGGACAGTGGGGGAAAAACTGTTTTTT.